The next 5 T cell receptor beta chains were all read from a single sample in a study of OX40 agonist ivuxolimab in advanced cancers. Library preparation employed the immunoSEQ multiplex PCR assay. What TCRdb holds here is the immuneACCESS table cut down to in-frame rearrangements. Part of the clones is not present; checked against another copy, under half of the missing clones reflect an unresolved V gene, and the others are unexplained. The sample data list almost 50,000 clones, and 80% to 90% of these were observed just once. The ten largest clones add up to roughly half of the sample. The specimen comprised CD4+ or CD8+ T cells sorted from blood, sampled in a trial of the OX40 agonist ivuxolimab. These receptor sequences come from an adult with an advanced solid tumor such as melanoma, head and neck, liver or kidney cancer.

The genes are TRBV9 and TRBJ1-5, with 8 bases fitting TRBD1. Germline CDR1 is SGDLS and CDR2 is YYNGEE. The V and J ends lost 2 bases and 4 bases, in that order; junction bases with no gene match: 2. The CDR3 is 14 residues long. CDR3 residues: CASSVGQGNQPQHF. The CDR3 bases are TGTGCCAGCAGCGTCGGACAGGGTAATCAGCCCCAGCATTTT.

The CDR3, as DNA: TGTGCCAGCAGAGCAGGGGGTTCTAGCAATCAGCCCCAGCATTTT. Translating it yields CASRAGGSSNQPQHF. V gene TRBV2 combines with J gene TRBJ1-5, with TRBD1 matching over 7 bases. The CDR3 has 15 residues. Per germline, CDR1 SNHLY and CDR2 FYNNEI. The junction had 5 bases not matched to a gene; V was cut back by 6 bases and J by 0 bases.

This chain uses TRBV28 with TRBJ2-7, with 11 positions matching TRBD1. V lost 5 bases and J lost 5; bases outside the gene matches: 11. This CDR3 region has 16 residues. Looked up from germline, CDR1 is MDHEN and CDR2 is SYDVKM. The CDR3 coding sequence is TGTGCCAGCAGTCCGACATTCGGACAGGGGGCCCACGAGCAGTACTTC. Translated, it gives CASSPTFGQGAHEQYF.

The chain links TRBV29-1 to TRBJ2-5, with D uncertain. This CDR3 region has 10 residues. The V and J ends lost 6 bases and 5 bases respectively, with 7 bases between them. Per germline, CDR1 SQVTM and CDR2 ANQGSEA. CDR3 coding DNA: TGCAGCGTCGCGCCCGAGACCCAGTACTTC. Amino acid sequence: CSVAPETQYF.

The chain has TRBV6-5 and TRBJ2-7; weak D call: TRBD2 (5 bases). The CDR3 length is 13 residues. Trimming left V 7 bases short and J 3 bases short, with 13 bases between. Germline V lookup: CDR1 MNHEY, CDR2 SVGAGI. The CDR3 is CASTRGPYYEQYF. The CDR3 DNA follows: TGTGCCAGCACCCGGGGTCCCTACTACGAGCAGTACTTC.